This TCR beta chain was observed in a study of blood T cell repertoires in COVID-19 (dated by TCRdb to the early 2020s). Notes on the research overall: Samples from collaborators originated in the United States, Italy and Spain and spanned both the acute and convalescent phases of COVID-19. The samples were drawn from two sources: the first 160 participants of the ongoing ImmuneRACE study, and fewer than 1,500 subjects contributed by 6 global collaborators. Sample metadata almost always included a de-identified subject ID, COVID-19 status, age in years and sex. The material from the prospective study consisted of cDNA or gDNA derived from T cells, B-cell-depleted T cells, or PBMCs. Where available, HLA class I and class II types were taken from metadata supplied by the sample provider and were not determined by assay-based typing. The repertoires were made available in a free public database intended to serve as a resource for research on the immune response to SARS-CoV-2. The dataset comprised deeply sampled blood TCRbeta repertoires from subjects exposed to, actively infected with, or recovered from COVID-19.

Enrolling through a virtual design, the prospective study's participants ranged in age from about 18 to 100 years and lived across some 22 United States geographic areas. In the prospective study, cohorts were assigned on the basis of participant-reported clinical history obtained from a screening survey and a study questionnaire. For ImmuneRACE Cohort 3, a participant was defined as recovered based on two consecutive negative NP/OP PCR tests, clearance by a healthcare professional, or resolution of symptoms. Each participant in the prospective study had whole blood, serum and a nasopharyngeal or oropharyngeal swab collected by mobile phlebotomists. Additional blood draws and questionnaires over an approximately two-month period could optionally be provided by prospective study participants. Before DNA extraction, blood samples from the prospective study were shipped at room temperature or frozen.

Comments on this clone: The antigen it binds to is not known. Base-call qualities are not available, and no considerably larger clone is one nucleotide away.

Its CDR3 holds 13 amino acids, cysteine through phenylalanine. Only CDR3 DNA is held: 39 bases, read in frame from base 1. The V and J ends are trimmed by 6 bases and 7 bases, leaving 12 bases between them. The CDR1 and CDR2 encoded by the germline V gene (reference sequence) are MNHEY and SMNVEV. The immunoSEQ Assay, a bias-controlled multiplex PCR, was used to amplify TCRbeta CDR3 regions from genomic DNA. For the original study's pipeline: Nucleated cell counts per sample were estimated from amplification of reference gene primers within the assay. Sequence reads were collapsed and filtered to measure the absolute abundance of every unique TCRbeta CDR3 rearrangement. For each sample, productive Simpson clonality was calculated as the square root of Simpson's diversity index over productive rearrangements. In TCRdb, the immuneACCESS table is reduced to in-frame sequences with V and J assigned. These tables do not hold every clone; where another copy was compared, an unresolved V gene accounts for under half, and the others remain unexplained. V and J calls plus clone size are reproduced from that table; the DNA served to infer D and trimming. This sample has about 180,000 clones in its table, and 60% to 80% of those were observed once. The top ten clones comprise roughly 17% of the sample.

The investigation overall reported the following: The amount of clinical and demographic metadata varied by source and participant and was provided uncurated.

The sequence was obtained from a woman aged 50 to 60 who had recovered from COVID-19. The sequence links TRBV27 to TRBJ2-2; the D region possibly corresponds to TRBD2 (6 bases align). The sequenced material came from PBMCs or T cells enriched from blood (not recorded which). In nucleotide form, the sequence is TGTGCCAGCAGCCCGCGGGACGGCGGGGAGCTGTTTTTT. This is translated as CASSPRDGGELFF.